The entry that follows covers one T cell receptor (beta chain) sequence. This entry is derived from a study of T cell changes during pregnancy in multiple sclerosis. Germline CDR1 SEHNR, CDR2 FQNEAQ (reference sequence). The CDR3 runs to 14 residues. With V trimmed by 5 bases and J by 4 bases, 7 bases remained unmatched. Method: immunoSEQ multiplex PCR; TCRdb's copy keeps in-frame clones and lacks some. The sample lists 20,000 to 25,000 clones; 86% were seen once. The input for sequencing was CD4+ T cells from peripheral blood mononuclear cells, taken in the first trimester of pregnancy. This receptor was obtained from a female donor in good health, enrolled as a control in a pregnancy study. The chain recombines TRBV7-9 with TRBJ2-5; TRBD1 matches at 7 bases. The CDR3 sequence is CASSLQGWRETQYF. CDR3 DNA sequence: TGTGCCAGCAGCCTACAGGGGTGGAGAGAGACCCAGTACTTC.